The 28 T cell receptor beta chains listed next were all sequenced from one sample in a study of kidney transplant recipient with SARS-CoV-2 infection. TCRdb re-derived calls from the reads in MiXCR, one entry per CDR3 protein. The table lists approximately 250,000 distinct CDR3 sequences, about 30% of them singletons. Specimen: a blood sample, collected at baseline and around day 110 from a kidney transplant recipient. These receptors originate from a male patient aged 30 to 39 who had COVID-19 and was a kidney transplant recipient. Some T cells may originate from the graft donor.

This clonotype was counted ten times or more. The rearrangement joins TRBV9 to TRBJ2-7; 8 bases map to TRBD1. With V trimmed by 2 bases and J by 3 bases, 7 bases remained unmatched. CDR3 length: 15 amino acids. From germline, CDR1 is SGDLS and CDR2 YYNGEE. The DNA of the CDR3 is TGTGCCAGCAGCGTCCTCTCCGGGACAGGCTACGAGCAGTACTTC. It translates to CASSVLSGTGYEQYF. The full variable domain, in which reference TRBV9 and TRBJ2-7 provide the parts outside the CDR3, is DSGVTQTPKHLITATGQRVTLRCSPRSGDLSVYWYQQSLDQGLQFLIQYYNGEERAKGNILERFSAQQFPDLHSELNLSSLELGDSALYFCASSVLSGTGYEQYFGPGTRLTVT.

As regards this clonotype: This could be a read error, since a much larger clone is one nucleotide away. The chain is built from TRBV12-3 or TRBV12-4 and TRBJ2-6; possibly TRBD2 for D (5 bases). CDR3 length: 15 amino acids. The CDR3 DNA sequence: TGTGTCAGCTCCCCTATCCTAGCACCCCGCAACGTCCTGACTTTC. Amino acid sequence: CVSSPILAPRNVLTF.

In the case of this clonotype: A much larger clone sits a single nucleotide away, making a read error possible. The chain has TRBV6-4 and TRBJ1-2, with D possibly TRBD1 on 6 matching bases. Germline values: CDR1 MRHNA, CDR2 SNTAGT. This CDR3 has 12 amino acids. The CDR3 coding sequence is TGTGCCGGCAGCACCCAGGGGTCTGGCTACACCTTC. Its protein is CAGSTQGSGYTF.

The sample holds a few counts of this clonotype. This chain joins TRBV6-4 and TRBJ2-3, with D maybe TRBD2 (5 bases). Germline CDR1 reads MRHNA; CDR2 reads SNTAGT. V shed 4 bases and J shed 4 bases, with 12 bases lying between them. There are 14 residues in the CDR3. The CDR3 nucleotides are TGTGCCAGCAGTGTGAGGGTATGGTCAGATACGCAGTATTTT. This translates into CASSVRVWSDTQYF.

A word on this clonotype: A much larger clone differs from this one at a single base, so this may be a read error. The genes are TRBV20-1 and TRBJ2-7; D uncertain. Germline assignment: CDR1 DFQATT and CDR2 SNEGSKA (reference sequence). The CDR3 is made up of 13 amino acids. V lost 5 bases and J lost 2, with 13 bases in between. CDR3 nucleotides: TGCAGTGCTCCCCGTGGCAGGACCTACGAGCAGTACGTC. It is translated as CSAPRGRTYEQYV.

The table lists this clonotype with many counts. The chain links TRBV4-1 to TRBJ2-1; D possibly uses TRBD1 or TRBD2 (7 bases each). CDR1 and CDR2 (germline): MGHRA, YSYEKL. There are 14 residues in the CDR3. Trimming took 3 bases from V and 7 from J, leaving 13 bases between them. The CDR3 DNA reads as TGCGCCAGCAGCCAGGGGGAGGGGGCAAATGAGCAGTTCTTC. It codes for CASSQGEGANEQFF.

To note about this clonotype: A much larger clone is a single base away; this may be a read error. The V gene is TRBV20-1, the J gene TRBJ1-5, with D maybe TRBD1 (5 bases). The germline CDR1 and CDR2 sequences are DFQATT and SNEGSKA (reference sequence). CDR3 length: 13 residues. CDR3 region: CSTRGGGIQPQHF. The CDR3 DNA reads as TGCAGTACTAGAGGTGGGGGAATTCAGCCCCAGCATTTT.

This clonotype occurred once. With a much larger clone just one base away, this may be a read error. This chain uses TRBV27 with TRBJ2-4; perhaps TRBD1 as D (6 bases). Looked up from germline, CDR1 is MNHEY and CDR2 is SMNVEV (reference sequence). The CDR3 has 13 residues. The CDR3 DNA sequence: TGTGCCAGCAGCCAGGGGCAGTCGTACGAGCAGCACTTC. This translates into CASSQGQSYEQHF.

With regard to this clonotype: A read error is possible here, since a much larger clone lies one base away. The chain couples TRBV19 to TRBJ1-5; D is possibly TRBD1 (5 bases). The CDR3 is 13 residues long. Germline V lookup: CDR1 LNHDA, CDR2 SQIVND (reference sequence). V lost 9 bases to trimming and J lost 4 bases, with 13 bases between them. CDR3 protein: CASNRGRNQPQHF. CDR3 DNA sequence: TGTGCCAGCAACCGGGGCAGAAATCAGCCCCAGCATTTT.

Ten or more counts support this clonotype. This chain uses TRBV11-2 with TRBJ2-7; no firm D call. This CDR3 is 13 amino acids long. Trimming cost V 1 base and J 2 bases, with 6 bases left between them. The germline V gene has CDR1 SGHAT and CDR2 FQNNGV. The CDR3 coding sequence is TGTGCCAGCAGCTTAGCCGCTACCTACGAGCAGTACTTC. It yields the protein CASSLAATYEQYF.

This clonotype was counted at least ten times. The genes are TRBV20-1 and TRBJ2-6; TRBD1 aligns across 8 bases. Trimming cost V 6 bases and J 0 bases; bases outside gene matches: 7. The germline CDR1 and CDR2 sequences are DFQATT and SNEGSKA (reference sequence). This CDR3 comprises 16 residues. The CDR3 loop is CSAGQGAGSGANVLTF. In DNA form, the CDR3 reads TGCAGTGCCGGACAGGGTGCGGGCTCTGGGGCCAACGTCCTGACTTTC.

This clonotype was seen repeatedly, ten times or more. The chain carries TRBV5-5 and TRBJ1-2; D call uncertain. V was trimmed by 7 bases and J by 4 bases, leaving 23 bases between them. Germline assignment: CDR1 SGHKS and CDR2 YYEKEE (reference sequence). The CDR3 length is 16 residues. The CDR3 loop reads CASRFIVSRKTYGYTF. The CDR3 coding sequence is TGTGCCAGCCGGTTTATTGTCTCGCGAAAGACCTATGGCTACACCTTC.

Remarks on this clonotype: A single base separates this from a much larger clone, so it may be a read error. The chain links TRBV20-1 to TRBJ2-1, with D tentatively TRBD2 (6 bases). The CDR3 consists of 16 residues. CDR1 and CDR2 from the germline V gene are DFQATT and SNEGSKA (reference sequence). DNA of the CDR3: TGCAATGCTAGAGATTTTAGCGGAACCTTAGACAATGAGCAGTTCTTC. It is translated as CNARDFSGTLDNEQFF.

The sample holds many counts of this clonotype. The chain recombines TRBV9 with TRBJ1-4; D gene uncertain. Germline CDR1 and CDR2: SGDLS and YYNGEE. CDR3 length: 15 residues. Trimming stripped 3 bases from V and 0 bases from J, with 9 bases between. The CDR3 nucleotides are TGTGCCAGCAGCGCCTCCGGGACAACTAATGAAAAACTGTTTTTT. This translates into CASSASGTTNEKLFF.

V and J are TRBV20-1 and TRBJ2-5, with 9 positions matching TRBD2. With V trimmed by 5 bases and J by 3 bases, 4 bases remained unmatched. This CDR3 is built from 13 residues. Germline CDR1 is DFQATT and CDR2 is SNEGSKA (reference sequence). CDR3 in amino acids: CSASGTSKETQYF. The CDR3 bases are TGCAGTGCTTCCGGGACTAGCAAAGAGACCCAGTACTTC.

A note on this clonotype: This may come from a read error, since a much larger clone is one base off. Here the CDR3 omits its conserved ending phenylalanine or tryptophan, so a read error is the likely source. The chain is built from TRBV20-1 and TRBJ1-4, with D possibly matching TRBD1 (5 bases). Trimming pared 5 bases from V and 8 bases from J, leaving 15 bases between. Germline V gene data show CDR1 as DFQATT and CDR2 as SNEGSKA (reference sequence). The CDR3 totals 13 residues. CDR3 residues: CSARWGIDEKLFS. DNA for the CDR3: TGCAGTGCTCGATGGGGGATCGACGAAAAACTGTTTTCT.

As concerns this clonotype: Germline and junction disagree at one end, which may indicate a read error. This chain connects TRBV12-3 or TRBV12-4 to TRBJ2-1; perhaps TRBD2 as D (7 bases). CDR3 length: 17 amino acids. CDR3 amino acids: CAGSSRTAGFSYNEQFF. The CDR3 nucleotides are TGTGCCGGCAGTTCCCGGACAGCGGGATTCTCCTACAATGAGCAGTTCTTC.

In regard to this clonotype: A read error is possible here, since a much larger clone lies one base away. The chain links TRBV19 to TRBJ1-1; D gene ambiguous. Germline assignment: CDR1 LNHDA and CDR2 SQIVND (reference sequence). This CDR3 region has 14 residues. V lost 5 bases and J 0 bases, leaving 10 bases between the germline ends. The CDR3 sequence is CASSAHGMNTEAFF. For the CDR3, the DNA is TGTGCCAGTAGTGCCCACGGCATGAACACTGAAGCTTTCTTT.

This clonotype was recorded many times. The V call is TRBV7-2, the J call TRBJ1-2, with a tentative D call TRBD1 (5 bases). The germline V gene encodes CDR1 SGHTA and CDR2 FQGNSA. Between the trimmed V and J ends, which lost 5 bases and 3 bases, there was a span of 10 bases. The CDR3 runs 13 residues. The CDR3 protein is CASSRDRDYGYTF. For the CDR3, the DNA is TGTGCCAGCAGCAGAGACAGAGACTATGGCTACACCTTC. The full variable domain, in which reference TRBV7-2 and TRBJ1-2 provide the parts outside the CDR3, is GAGVSQSPSNKVTEKGKDVELRCDPISGHTALYWYRQSLGQGLEFLIYFQGNSAPDKSGLPSDRFSAERTGGSVSTLTIQRTQQEDSAVYLCASSRDRDYGYTFGSGTRLTVV.

This chain joins TRBV2 and TRBJ2-5; D is unclear. V lost 6 bases and J lost 4, with 9 bases in between. Per the germline V gene, CDR1 is SNHLY and CDR2 is FYNNEI. This CDR3 is built from 12 residues. CDR3 sequence reads: CASSLRRETQYF. CDR3 DNA: TGTGCCAGCAGCCTCCGGAGAGAGACCCAGTACTTC.

This clonotype has at least ten counts. This rearrangement joins TRBV3-1 to TRBJ1-2, with D hard to call. The germline V gene has CDR1 LGHDT and CDR2 YNNKEL (reference sequence). This CDR3 has 17 amino acids. The V gene lost 5 bases and the J gene lost 4 bases, with 23 bases spanning the gap. CDR3 in DNA: TGTGCCAGCAGCGACTCAACCACCCTTCGAAAGACCTATGGCTACACCTTC. Protein sequence: CASSDSTTLRKTYGYTF.

In regard to this clonotype: This may arise from a read error, as a much more abundant clone is one base away. No conserved phenylalanine or tryptophan ends this CDR3, so it is likely a read error. The chain has TRBV6-6 and TRBJ1-1; 8 bases match TRBD1. Germline trimming cut 2 bases from V and 10 bases from J; bases unmatched to any gene: 3. This CDR3 contains 12 residues. The germline CDR1 and CDR2 sequences are MNHNY and SVGAGI (reference sequence). Here the CDR3 reads CASSYPDRGAFS. The CDR3 DNA reads as TGTGCCAGCAGTTACCCCGACAGGGGAGCTTTCTCT.

This clonotype is a singleton in its sample. The CDR3 loop reads CASGRMRGYRGGTDTQYF. The DNA for the CDR3 is TGTGCCAGCGGCCGAATGAGGGGGTACAGGGGAGGCACAGATACGCAGTATTTT. This chain uses TRBV6-5 with TRBJ2-3; 7 nucleotides agree with TRBD1. The CDR3 runs to 18 residues. CDR1 is MNHEY and CDR2 is SVGAGI in the germline V gene. The V gene end was trimmed by 8 bases and the J gene end by 1 base; junction bases not matched to a gene: 18.

This clonotype was seen many times. The V call is TRBV5-4, the J call TRBJ1-2; D is uncertain. Germline V CDR1 and CDR2: SGHNT, YYREEE (reference sequence). This CDR3 comprises 14 residues. Trimming removed 2 bases at V and 3 bases at J, with 11 bases between. The CDR3 sequence: CASSFSLSDYGYTF. CDR3 in DNA: TGTGCCAGCAGCTTCTCCCTTAGCGACTATGGCTACACCTTC.

Comment on this clonotype: At one of its ends the junction is not consistent with the germline gene, which may arise from a read error. This sequence joins TRBV5-8 and TRBJ1-2; D gene unclear. This CDR3 is 14 amino acids long. Germline V CDR1 and CDR2: SGHTS, YDEGEE. The CDR3 DNA follows: TGTGCCAGCGGCTGGGGAACTTGGAACTATGGCTACATCTTC. Translated, it gives CASGWGTWNYGYIF.

Details on this clonotype: Since a much larger clone is just one base distant, this may be a read error. The chain is built from TRBV11-2 and TRBJ2-2; D is uncertain. The ends were cut back, 5 bases at V and 6 bases at J, with 7 bases in the middle. Germline values: CDR1 SGHAT, CDR2 FQNNGV. The CDR3 loop spans 12 amino acids. As DNA, the CDR3 is TGTGCCAGCAGCCCAAGTCCCGGGGAGCTGTTTTTT. Protein sequence: CASSPSPGELFF.

A remark on this clonotype: This may stem from a read error, because a much larger clone lies one nucleotide away. This chain's CDR3 is CASSSTFTSRKAYGYTF. The CDR3 bases are TGCGCCAGCAGTAGTACCTTCACTTCTAGAAAGGCCTATGGCTACACCTTC. The chain has TRBV10-2 and TRBJ1-2; D unresolved. This CDR3 has 17 residues. V was clipped by 5 bases and J by 4 bases, with 23 bases between them. Germline V lookup: CDR1 WSHSY, CDR2 SAAADI.

The rearrangement uses TRBV20-1 and TRBJ2-7; 13 bases align to TRBD2. Per germline, CDR1 DFQATT and CDR2 SNEGSKA (reference sequence). The trim removed 6 bases at V and 4 bases at J, leaving 6 bases unmatched. This CDR3 contains 14 residues. CDR3 sequence reads: CSAFRLAGGYEQYF. CDR3 bases: TGCAGTGCCTTTCGACTAGCGGGGGGTTACGAGCAGTACTTC.